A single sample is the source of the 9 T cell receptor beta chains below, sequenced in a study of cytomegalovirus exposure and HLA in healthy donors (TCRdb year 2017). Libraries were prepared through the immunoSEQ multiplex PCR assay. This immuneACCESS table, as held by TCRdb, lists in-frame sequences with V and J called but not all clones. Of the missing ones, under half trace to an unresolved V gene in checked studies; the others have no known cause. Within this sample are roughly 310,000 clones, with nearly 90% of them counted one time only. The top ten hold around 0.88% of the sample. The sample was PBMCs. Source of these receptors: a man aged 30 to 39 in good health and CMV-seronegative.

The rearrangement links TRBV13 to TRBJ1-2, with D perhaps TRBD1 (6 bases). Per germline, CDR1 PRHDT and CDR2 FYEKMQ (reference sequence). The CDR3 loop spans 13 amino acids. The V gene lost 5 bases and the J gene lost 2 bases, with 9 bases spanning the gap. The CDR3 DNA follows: TGTGCCAGCAGCCGGACAGCCAACTATGGCTACACCTTC. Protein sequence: CASSRTANYGYTF.

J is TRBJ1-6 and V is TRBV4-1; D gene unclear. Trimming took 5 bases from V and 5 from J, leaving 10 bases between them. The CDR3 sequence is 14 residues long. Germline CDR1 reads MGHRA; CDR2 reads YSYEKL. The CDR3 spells CASSAGENNSPLHF. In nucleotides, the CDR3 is TGCGCCAGCAGCGCGGGTGAGAATAATTCACCCCTCCACTTT.

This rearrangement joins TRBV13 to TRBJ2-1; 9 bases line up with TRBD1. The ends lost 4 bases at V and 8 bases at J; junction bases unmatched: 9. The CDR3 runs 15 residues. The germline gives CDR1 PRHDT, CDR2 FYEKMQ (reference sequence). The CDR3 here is CASSSTGTGNHEQFF. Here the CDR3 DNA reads TGTGCCAGCAGCTCCACCGGGACAGGGAATCATGAGCAGTTCTTC. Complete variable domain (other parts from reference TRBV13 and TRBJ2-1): AAGVIQSPRHLIKEKRETATLKCYPIPRHDTVYWYQQGPGQDPQFLISFYEKMQSDKGSIPDRFSAQQFSDYHSELNMSSLELGDSALYFCASSSTGTGNHEQFFGPGTRLTVL.

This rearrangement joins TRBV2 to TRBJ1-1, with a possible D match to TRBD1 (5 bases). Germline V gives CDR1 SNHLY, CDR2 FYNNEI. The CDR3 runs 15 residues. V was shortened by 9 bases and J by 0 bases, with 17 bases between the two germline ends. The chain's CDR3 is CASTYSDSMNTEAFF. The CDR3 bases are TGTGCCAGTACTTACTCAGACAGCATGAACACTGAAGCTTTCTTT. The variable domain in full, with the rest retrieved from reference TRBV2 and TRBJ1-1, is EPEVTQTPSHQVTQMGQEVILRCVPISNHLYFYWYRQILGQKVEFLVSFYNNEISEKSEIFDDQFSVERPDGSNFTLKIRSTKLEDSAMYFCASTYSDSMNTEAFFGQGTRLTVV.

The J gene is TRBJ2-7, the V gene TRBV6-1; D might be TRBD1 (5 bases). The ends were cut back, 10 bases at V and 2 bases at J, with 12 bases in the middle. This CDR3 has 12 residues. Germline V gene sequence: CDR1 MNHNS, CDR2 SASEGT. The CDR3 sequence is CATSQGPYEQYF. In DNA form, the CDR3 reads TGTGCCACGTCCCAGGGCCCCTACGAGCAGTACTTC.

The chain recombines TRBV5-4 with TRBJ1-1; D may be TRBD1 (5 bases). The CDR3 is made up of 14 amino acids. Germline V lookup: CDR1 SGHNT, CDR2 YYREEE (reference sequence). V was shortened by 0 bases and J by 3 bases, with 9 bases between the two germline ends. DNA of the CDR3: TGTGCCAGCAGCTTGGTACCCAGGGACACTGAAGCTTTCTTT. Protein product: CASSLVPRDTEAFF.

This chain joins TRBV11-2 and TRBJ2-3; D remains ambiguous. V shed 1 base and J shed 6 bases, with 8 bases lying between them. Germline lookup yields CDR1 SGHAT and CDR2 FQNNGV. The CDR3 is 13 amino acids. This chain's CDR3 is CASSLGYEDTQYF. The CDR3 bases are TGTGCCAGCAGCTTAGGTTATGAGGATACGCAGTATTTT. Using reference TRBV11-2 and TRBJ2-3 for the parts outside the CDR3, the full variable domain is EAGVAQSPRYKIIEKRQSVAFWCNPISGHATLYWYQQILGQGPKLLIQFQNNGVVDDSQLPKDRFSAERLKGVDSTLKIQPAKLEDSAVYLCASSLGYEDTQYFGPGTRLTVL.

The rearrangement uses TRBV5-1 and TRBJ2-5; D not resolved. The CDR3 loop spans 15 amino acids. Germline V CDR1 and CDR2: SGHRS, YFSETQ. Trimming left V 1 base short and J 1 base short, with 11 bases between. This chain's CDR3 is CASSLSSGFQETQYF. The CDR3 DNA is TGCGCCAGCAGCTTGTCTTCCGGTTTCCAAGAGACCCAGTACTTC. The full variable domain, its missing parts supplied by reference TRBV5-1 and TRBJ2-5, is KAGVTQTPRYLIKTRGQQVTLSCSPISGHRSVSWYQQTPGQGLQFLFEYFSETQRNKGNFPGRFSGRQFSNSRSEMNVSTLELGDSALYLCASSLSSGFQETQYFGPGTRLLVL.

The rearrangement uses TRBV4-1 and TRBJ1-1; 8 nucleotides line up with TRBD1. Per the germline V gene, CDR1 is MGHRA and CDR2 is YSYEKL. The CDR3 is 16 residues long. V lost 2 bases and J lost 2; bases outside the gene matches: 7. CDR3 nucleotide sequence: TGCGCCAGCAGCCAAAAGGGGGGACAGGATAACACTGAAGCTTTCTTT. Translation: CASSQKGGQDNTEAFF.